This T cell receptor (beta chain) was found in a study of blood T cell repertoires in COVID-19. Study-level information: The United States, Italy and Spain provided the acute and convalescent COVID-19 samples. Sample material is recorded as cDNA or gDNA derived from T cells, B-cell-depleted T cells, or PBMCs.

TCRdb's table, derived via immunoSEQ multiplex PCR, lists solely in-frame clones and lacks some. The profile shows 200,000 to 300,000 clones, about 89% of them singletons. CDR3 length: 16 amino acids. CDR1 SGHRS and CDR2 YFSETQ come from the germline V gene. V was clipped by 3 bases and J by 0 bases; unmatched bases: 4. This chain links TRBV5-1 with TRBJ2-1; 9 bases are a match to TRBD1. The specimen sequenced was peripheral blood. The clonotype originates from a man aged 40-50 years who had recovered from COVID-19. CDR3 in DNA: TGCGCCAGCAGCTCCGGGACAGGGAGCTCCTACAATGAGCAGTTCTTC. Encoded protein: CASSSGTGSSYNEQFF.